This T cell receptor (beta chain) derives from a study of blood T cell repertoires in COVID-19. Study summary: Donors in the United States, Italy and Spain gave samples during acute or convalescent COVID-19. The cDNA or gDNA used as material had been derived from T cells, B-cell-depleted T cells, or PBMCs.

Per the study methods: From reference gene primer amplification, estimates of nucleated cell counts were derived. Produced via immunoSEQ multiplex PCR; TCRdb's table is partial and in-frame only. V, J and clone size reflect that table, while D and trimming were determined from the DNA. This table has over 200,000 clones, 88% appearing once. The ends lost 4 bases at V and 2 bases at J; junction bases unmatched: 11. The CDR3 consists of 16 residues. Germline lookup yields CDR1 KGHSH and CDR2 LQKENI. The receptor comes from a woman aged 60-75 years with acute or convalescent COVID-19. Sequenced input: peripheral blood. The gene calls are TRBV18 and TRBJ2-7; 7 positions match TRBD1. DNA for the CDR3: TGTGCCAGCTCACTAGTGGCCGACAGGGCTACCTACGAGCAGTACTTC. It encodes CASSLVADRATYEQYF.